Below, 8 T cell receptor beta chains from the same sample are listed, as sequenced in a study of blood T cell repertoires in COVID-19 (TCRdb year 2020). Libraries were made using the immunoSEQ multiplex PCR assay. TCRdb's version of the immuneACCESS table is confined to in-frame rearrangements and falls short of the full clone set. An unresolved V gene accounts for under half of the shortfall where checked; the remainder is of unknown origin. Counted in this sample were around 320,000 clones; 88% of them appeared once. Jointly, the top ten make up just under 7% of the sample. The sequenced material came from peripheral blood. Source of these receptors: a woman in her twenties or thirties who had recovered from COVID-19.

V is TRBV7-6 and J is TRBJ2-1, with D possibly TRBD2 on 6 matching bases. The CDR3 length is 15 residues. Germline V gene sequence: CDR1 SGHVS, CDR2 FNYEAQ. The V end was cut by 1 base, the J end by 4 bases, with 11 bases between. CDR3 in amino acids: CASSLGGDLYNEQFF. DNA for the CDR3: TGTGCCAGCAGCTTAGGGGGGGACCTTTACAATGAGCAGTTCTTC.

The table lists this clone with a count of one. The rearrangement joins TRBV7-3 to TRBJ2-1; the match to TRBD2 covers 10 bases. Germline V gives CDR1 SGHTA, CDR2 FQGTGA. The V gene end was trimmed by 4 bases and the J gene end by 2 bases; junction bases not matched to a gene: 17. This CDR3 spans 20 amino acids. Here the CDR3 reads CASSSPDSGGKFGTYNEQFF. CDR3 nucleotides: TGTGCCAGCAGCTCCCCGGATAGCGGGGGGAAATTTGGTACCTACAATGAGCAGTTCTTC.

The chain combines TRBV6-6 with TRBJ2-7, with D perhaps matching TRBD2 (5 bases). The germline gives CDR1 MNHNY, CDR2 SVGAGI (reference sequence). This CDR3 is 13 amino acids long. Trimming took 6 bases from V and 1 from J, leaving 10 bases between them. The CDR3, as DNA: TGTGCCAGCAGCCCCCCGGGATCCTACGAGCAGTACTTC. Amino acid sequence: CASSPPGSYEQYF.

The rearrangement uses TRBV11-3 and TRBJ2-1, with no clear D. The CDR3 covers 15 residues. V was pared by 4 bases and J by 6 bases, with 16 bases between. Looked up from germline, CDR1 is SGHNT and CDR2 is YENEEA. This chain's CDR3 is CASSSNSGKSNEQFF. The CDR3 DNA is TGTGCCAGCAGCTCTAATTCAGGTAAATCCAATGAGCAGTTCTTC.

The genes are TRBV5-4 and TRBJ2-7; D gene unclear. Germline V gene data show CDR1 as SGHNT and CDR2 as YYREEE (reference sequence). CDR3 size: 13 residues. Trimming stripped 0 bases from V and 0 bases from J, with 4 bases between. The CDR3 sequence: CASSLELSYEQYF. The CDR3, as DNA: TGTGCCAGCAGCTTGGAACTCTCCTACGAGCAGTACTTC.

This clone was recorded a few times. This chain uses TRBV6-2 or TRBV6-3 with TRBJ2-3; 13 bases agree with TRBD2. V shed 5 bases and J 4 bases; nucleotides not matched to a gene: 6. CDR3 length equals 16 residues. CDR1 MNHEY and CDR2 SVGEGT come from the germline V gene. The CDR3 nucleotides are TGTGCCAGCAGTCTTTGGACTAGCGGGGGCTCAGATACGCAGTATTTT. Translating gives CASSLWTSGGSDTQYF.

CDR3 in amino acids: CASSRTGYTEAFF. Written as DNA, the CDR3 is TGTGCCAGCAGCCGAACAGGCTACACTGAAGCTTTCTTT. The rearrangement joins TRBV11-3 to TRBJ1-1; TRBD1 is a possible D gene (5 bases). V was clipped by 5 bases and J by 3 bases, with 10 bases between them. CDR1 and CDR2 from the germline V gene are SGHNT and YENEEA. This CDR3 is 13 amino acids long.

The CDR3 bases are TGTGCCAGCAGCTTAGGACAGGGGGTGGATACGCAGTATTTT. Residues: CASSLGQGVDTQYF. The chain links TRBV7-9 to TRBJ2-3; 9 bases map to TRBD1. The CDR3 is made up of 14 amino acids. Germline CDR1 and CDR2: SEHNR and FQNEAQ (reference sequence). V was clipped by 1 base and J by 6 bases; unmatched bases: 2.